This TCR beta chain was observed in a study of OX40 agonist ivuxolimab in advanced cancers. Findings and caveats of the study: CD4+ and CD8+ blood T cells expanded clonally by week 6 at 0.1 to 3.0 mg/kg. Clonal expansion was among the lowest in partial responders at 0.1-3.0 mg/kg, especially CD8+.

V shed 0 bases and J shed 3 bases, with 7 bases lying between them. Germline V gene data show CDR1 as SGHRS and CDR2 as YFSETQ. CDR3 size: 14 residues. Turning to this clone: Its antigen is currently unknown.

Sequencing was performed with immunoSEQ multiplex PCR; in TCRdb, only in-frame clones are kept and a portion is missing. The top ten hold about 3.8% of the sample, which has some 60,000 clones, roughly nine tenths seen once. Cycle 7 day 1, cycle 4 day 1, and baseline were the timepoints at which blood was sampled. The TCR comes from an adult with an advanced solid tumor such as melanoma, head and neck, liver or kidney cancer. The chain employs TRBV5-1 and TRBJ1-5, with D possibly TRBD1 on 5 matching bases. The source material was CD4+ or CD8+ T cells sorted from blood, sampled in a trial of the OX40 agonist ivuxolimab. In nucleotides, the CDR3 is TGCGCCAGCAGCTTGGGACAGCACAATCAGCCCCAGCATTTT. Its protein is CASSLGQHNQPQHF.